This T cell receptor (beta chain) was captured in a study of blood T cell repertoires in COVID-19. Study context: The United States, Italy and Spain provided the acute and convalescent COVID-19 samples. PBMCs, B-cell-depleted T cells, or T cells provided the cDNA or gDNA that made up the material.

Germline V lookup: CDR1 LNHDA, CDR2 SQIVND (reference sequence). The CDR3 is made up of 15 amino acids. The ends were cut back, 4 bases at V and 4 bases at J, with 17 bases in the middle. Original data processing: Nucleated cell counts were estimated from reference gene primer amplification. Sequencing used immunoSEQ multiplex PCR; TCRdb keeps in-frame clones, though not all of them. V and J calls plus clone size are reproduced from that table; the DNA served to infer D and trimming. Here the sample spans approximately 220,000 clones, approximately 90% being singletons. V gene TRBV19 combines with J gene TRBJ2-7; a weak D match, TRBD1 (7 bases). The sample taken for sequencing was PBMCs or T cells enriched from blood (not recorded which). The sequence was collected from a woman in her thirties or forties with acute COVID-19. In DNA, the CDR3 is TGTGCCAGTAGTAAGAAGACAGGGACTCCTTACGAGCAGTACTTC. Protein: CASSKKTGTPYEQYF.